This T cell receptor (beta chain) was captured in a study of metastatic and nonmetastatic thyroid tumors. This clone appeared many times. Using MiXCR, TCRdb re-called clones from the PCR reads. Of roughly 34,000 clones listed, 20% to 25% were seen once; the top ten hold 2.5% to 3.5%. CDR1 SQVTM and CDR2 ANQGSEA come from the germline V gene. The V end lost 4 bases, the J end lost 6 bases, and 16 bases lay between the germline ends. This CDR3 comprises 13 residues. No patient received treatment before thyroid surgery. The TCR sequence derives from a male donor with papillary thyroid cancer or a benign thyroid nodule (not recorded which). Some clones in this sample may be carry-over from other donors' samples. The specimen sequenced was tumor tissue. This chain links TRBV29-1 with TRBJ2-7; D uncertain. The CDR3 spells CSVGMGFLAEQYF. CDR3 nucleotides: TGCAGCGTTGGAATGGGGTTCCTGGCCGAGCAGTACTTC.